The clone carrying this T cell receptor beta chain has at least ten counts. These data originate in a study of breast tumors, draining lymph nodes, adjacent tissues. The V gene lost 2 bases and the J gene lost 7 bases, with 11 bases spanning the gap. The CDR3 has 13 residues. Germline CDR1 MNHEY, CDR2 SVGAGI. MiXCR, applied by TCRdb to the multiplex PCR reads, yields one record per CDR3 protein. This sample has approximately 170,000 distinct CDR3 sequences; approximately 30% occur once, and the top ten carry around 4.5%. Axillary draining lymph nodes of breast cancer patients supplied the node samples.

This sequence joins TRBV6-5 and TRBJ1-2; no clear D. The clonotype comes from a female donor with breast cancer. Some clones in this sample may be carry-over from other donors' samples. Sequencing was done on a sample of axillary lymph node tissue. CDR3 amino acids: CASSYVGSAGYTF. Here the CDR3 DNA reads TGTGCCAGCAGTTACGTGGGTTCGGCTGGCTACACCTTC.